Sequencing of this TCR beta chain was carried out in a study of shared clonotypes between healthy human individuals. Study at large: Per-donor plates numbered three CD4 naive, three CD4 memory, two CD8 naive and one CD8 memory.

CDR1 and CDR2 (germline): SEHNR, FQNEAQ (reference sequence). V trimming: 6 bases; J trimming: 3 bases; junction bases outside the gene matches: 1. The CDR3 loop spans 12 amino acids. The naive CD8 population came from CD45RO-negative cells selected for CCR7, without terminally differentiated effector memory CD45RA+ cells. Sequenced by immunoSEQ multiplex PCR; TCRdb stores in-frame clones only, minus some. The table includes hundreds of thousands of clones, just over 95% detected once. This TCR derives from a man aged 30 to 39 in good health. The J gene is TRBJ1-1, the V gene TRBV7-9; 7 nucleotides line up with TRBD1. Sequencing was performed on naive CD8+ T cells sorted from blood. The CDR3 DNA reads TGTGCCAGCAGGACAGGGTACACTGAAGCTTTCTTT. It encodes CASRTGYTEAFF.